The next 19 T cell receptor beta chains were all read from a single sample in a study of somatic mutations in cytotoxic T cells in rheumatoid arthritis. Measured with immunoSEQ multiplex PCR; TCRdb has only the in-frame clones, and not every one. The table includes about 15,000 clones, 82% detected once. Source material: CD8+ T cells sorted from blood. These receptors were obtained from an adult with rheumatoid arthritis.

The gene calls are TRBV18 and TRBJ1-2; 8 positions match TRBD1. The CDR3 extends over 15 amino acids. Trimming took 3 bases from V and 7 from J; bases not matched to a gene: 10. Germline V gene data show CDR1 as KGHSH and CDR2 as LQKENI. The CDR3 nucleotides read TGTGCCAGCTCACCCGCCTCGGACAGGGAAGGTGGCTACACCTTC. This codes for CASSPASDREGGYTF.

This sequence joins TRBV29-1 and TRBJ1-4; no clear D. The CDR3 totals 13 residues. Germline loops: CDR1 SQVTM, CDR2 ANQGSEA. V was shortened by 6 bases and J by 6 bases, with 14 bases between the two germline ends. CDR3 sequence (DNA): TGCAGCGTGGTACTAGGGATGGATGAAAAACTGTTTTTT. This translates into CSVVLGMDEKLFF.

This chain joins TRBV11-3 and TRBJ2-5; 8 bases are a match to TRBD1. The V and J ends lost 5 bases and 5 bases, in that order; junction bases with no gene match: 7. CDR3 length: 14 residues. Germline CDR1 reads SGHNT; CDR2 reads YENEEA. This CDR3 is CASSSRDRWETQYF. Here the CDR3 DNA reads TGTGCCAGCAGCAGTCGGGACAGGTGGGAGACCCAGTACTTC.

The chain has TRBV12-5 and TRBJ2-5, with 9 bases that match TRBD2. The CDR3 contains 17 residues. Germline V lookup: CDR1 LGHNT, CDR2 FRNRAP. The ends lost 1 base at V and 5 bases at J; junction bases unmatched: 11. The DNA of the CDR3 is TGTGCTAGTGGTTTGGGCTCATGGGCGGGGGGGCACGAGACCCAGTACTTC. Its protein product is CASGLGSWAGGHETQYF.

The V and J genes are TRBV6-5 and TRBJ2-7; 8 bases map to TRBD1. The V gene's germline CDR1 is MNHEY and CDR2 SVGAGI. CDR3 length: 16 amino acids. The ends lost 0 bases at V and 0 bases at J; junction bases unmatched: 4. The CDR3 DNA follows: TGTGCCAGCAGTTACTCGTCAGGGGGCCTCTCCTACGAGCAGTACTTC. Its translation: CASSYSSGGLSYEQYF.

The chain couples TRBV5-1 to TRBJ1-2, with D maybe TRBD1 (5 bases). Deletions cut 5 bases from V and 5 bases from J, with 19 bases between. Germline V gene data show CDR1 as SGHRS and CDR2 as YFSETQ. The CDR3 loop spans 15 amino acids. This CDR3 is CASSHWSGREYGYTF. The CDR3 DNA sequence: TGCGCCAGCAGTCACTGGAGCGGCAGGGAGTATGGCTACACCTTC.

This chain uses TRBV2 with TRBJ2-2, with D tentatively TRBD1 (7 bases). The germline V and J ends were trimmed by 6 bases and 3 bases, with 14 bases remaining between them. The CDR3 covers 15 residues. Germline V gene lookup returns CDR1 SNHLY and CDR2 FYNNEI. The CDR3 DNA is TGTGCCAGCAGAGGAGGGGGCTGGGACACCGGGGAGCTGTTTTTT. Translated: CASRGGGWDTGELFF.

This clone was picked up one time. The chain links TRBV5-5 to TRBJ1-5; D is possibly TRBD1 (6 bases). Deletions cut 0 bases from V and 6 bases from J, with 13 bases between. This CDR3 spans 15 amino acids. Germline V gives CDR1 SGHKS, CDR2 YYEKEE (reference sequence). The CDR3 reads CASSLGAGEVQPQHF. DNA of the CDR3: TGTGCCAGCAGCTTGGGAGCAGGGGAAGTTCAGCCCCAGCATTTT.

The J gene is TRBJ2-7, the V gene TRBV19; D gene uncertain. The V and J ends lost 5 bases and 1 base respectively, with 15 bases between them. Germline CDR1 is LNHDA and CDR2 is SQIVND (reference sequence). CDR3 size: 15 residues. As DNA, the CDR3 is TGTGCCAGTAGTCAAGCTCAAAAGAGGTCCTACGAGCAGTACTTC. It codes for CASSQAQKRSYEQYF.

This rearrangement joins TRBV5-4 to TRBJ1-2; D perhaps matches TRBD1 (5 bases). Trimming took 4 bases from V and 7 from J, leaving 17 bases between them. Germline V lookup: CDR1 SGHNT, CDR2 YYREEE (reference sequence). This CDR3 has 14 amino acids. CDR3 nucleotide sequence: TGTGCCAGCAGCATGGGGCCGACCCCTACTGGCTACACCTTC. This translates into CASSMGPTPTGYTF.

This clone came up once. This chain joins TRBV27 and TRBJ1-5, with D unclear. V lost 1 base to trimming and J lost 4 bases, with 11 bases between them. This CDR3 region has 15 residues. The germline gives CDR1 MNHEY, CDR2 SMNVEV (reference sequence). Here the CDR3 reads CASSLFRHNNQPQHF. The CDR3 DNA is TGTGCCAGCAGTTTATTCCGACACAATAATCAGCCCCAGCATTTT.

The chain recombines TRBV4-1 with TRBJ2-7, with TRBD1 as a possible D gene (6 bases). The V end was cut by 2 bases, the J end by 1 base, with 18 bases between. This CDR3 is 17 amino acids long. CDR1 MGHRA and CDR2 YSYEKL come from the germline V gene. The CDR3 DNA sequence: TGCGCCAGCAGCCAACCAAGTCAGGGGAGAAGGTCCTACGAGCAGTACTTC. It encodes CASSQPSQGRRSYEQYF.

This chain links TRBV11-3 with TRBJ1-4; D gene uncertain. Trimming shortened V by 5 bases and J by 5 bases, and 15 bases separated the two germline ends. CDR3 length: 15 amino acids. Germline V gene lookup returns CDR1 SGHNT and CDR2 YENEEA. CDR3 bases: TGTGCCAGCAGCGTGGGTACAAGGGTCAATGAAAAACTGTTTTTT. It yields the protein CASSVGTRVNEKLFF.

This clone is deemed medium-sized. This chain links TRBV28 with TRBJ1-1; no clear D gene. Germline V lookup: CDR1 MDHEN, CDR2 SYDVKM. This CDR3 comprises 15 residues. Trimming took off 2 bases at V and 1 base at J, with 11 bases between the two ends. CDR3 nucleotide sequence: TGTGCCAGCAGTTTAGAGGTGGGGAGGAACACTGAAGCTTTCTTT. Translated, it gives CASSLEVGRNTEAFF.

The chain combines TRBV10-2 with TRBJ2-1; the match to TRBD2 covers 9 bases. Germline trimming cut 6 bases from V and 3 bases from J; bases unmatched to any gene: 6. CDR1 and CDR2 (germline): WSHSY, SAAADI. This CDR3 comprises 15 residues. CDR3 region: CASRVAGENYNEQFF. The CDR3 bases are TGCGCCAGCAGGGTAGCGGGAGAAAACTACAATGAGCAGTTCTTC.

V usage is TRBV30 and J usage is TRBJ1-1, with D unclear. CDR3 length: 12 residues. Germline loops: CDR1 GTSNPN, CDR2 SVGIG (reference sequence). The germline V and J ends were trimmed by 0 bases and 1 base, with 3 bases remaining between them. DNA of the CDR3: TGTGCCTGGAGTGTACGGAACACTGAAGCTTTCTTT. This encodes CAWSVRNTEAFF.

This clone was detected once. This chain joins TRBV5-1 and TRBJ2-6, with D possibly matching TRBD1 (6 bases). Germline V CDR1 and CDR2: SGHRS, YFSETQ. V shed 3 bases and J shed 0 bases, with 16 bases lying between them. The CDR3 contains 18 residues. Here the CDR3 reads CASSYTPGTSSGANVLTF. The CDR3 nucleotides read TGCGCCAGCAGCTACACCCCCGGGACATCCTCTGGGGCCAACGTCCTGACTTTC. The full variable domain, its missing parts supplied by reference TRBV5-1 and TRBJ2-6, is KAGVTQTPRYLIKTRGQQVTLSCSPISGHRSVSWYQQTPGQGLQFLFEYFSETQRNKGNFPGRFSGRQFSNSRSEMNVSTLELGDSALYLCASSYTPGTSSGANVLTFGAGSRLTVL.

This clone was recorded once. The V and J genes are TRBV6-1 and TRBJ2-1; D gene unclear. There are 14 residues in the CDR3. Trimming pared 2 bases from V and 6 bases from J, leaving 11 bases between. In germline, CDR1 is MNHNS, CDR2 SASEGT. This chain's CDR3 is CASSEWPQINEQFF. CDR3 DNA sequence: TGTGCCAGCAGTGAATGGCCTCAAATCAATGAGCAGTTCTTC.

V is TRBV9 and J is TRBJ2-2, with 10 bases matching TRBD1. The CDR3 loop spans 15 amino acids. Germline V gene sequence: CDR1 SGDLS, CDR2 YYNGEE. Losses at the gene ends were 3 bases for V and 7 bases for J; bases not matched to a gene: 6. In nucleotides, the CDR3 is TGTGCCAGCAGCGGGGGGACAGGGGTGGTCGGGGAGCTGTTTTTT. Its protein product is CASSGGTGVVGELFF.